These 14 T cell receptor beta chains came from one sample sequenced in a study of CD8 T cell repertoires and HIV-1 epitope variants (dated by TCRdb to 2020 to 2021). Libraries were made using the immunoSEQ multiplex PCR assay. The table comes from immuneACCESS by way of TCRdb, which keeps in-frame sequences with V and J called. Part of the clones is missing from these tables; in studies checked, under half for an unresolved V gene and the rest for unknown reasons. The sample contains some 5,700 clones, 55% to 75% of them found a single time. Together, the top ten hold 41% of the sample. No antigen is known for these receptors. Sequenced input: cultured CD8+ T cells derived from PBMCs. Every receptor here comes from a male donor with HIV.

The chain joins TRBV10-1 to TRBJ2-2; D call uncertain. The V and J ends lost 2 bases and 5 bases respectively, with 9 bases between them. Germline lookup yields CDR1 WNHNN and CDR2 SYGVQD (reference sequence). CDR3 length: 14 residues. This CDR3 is CASSEGRETGELFF. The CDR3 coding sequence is TGCGCCAGCAGTGAGGGTCGAGAGACCGGGGAGCTGTTTTTT.

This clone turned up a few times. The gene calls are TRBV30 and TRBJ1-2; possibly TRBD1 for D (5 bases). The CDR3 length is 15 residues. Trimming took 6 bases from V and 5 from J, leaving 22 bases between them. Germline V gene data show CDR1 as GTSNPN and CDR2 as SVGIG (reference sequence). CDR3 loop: CACPGADSRAYGYTF. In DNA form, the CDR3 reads TGTGCCTGCCCCGGGGCCGACTCTCGGGCTTATGGCTACACCTTC.

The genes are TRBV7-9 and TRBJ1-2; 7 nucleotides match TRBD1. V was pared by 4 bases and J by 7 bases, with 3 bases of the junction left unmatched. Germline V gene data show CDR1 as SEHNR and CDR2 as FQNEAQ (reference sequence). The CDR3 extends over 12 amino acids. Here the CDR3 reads CASSSWDSGYTF. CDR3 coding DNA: TGTGCCAGCAGCTCCTGGGACAGTGGCTACACCTTC.

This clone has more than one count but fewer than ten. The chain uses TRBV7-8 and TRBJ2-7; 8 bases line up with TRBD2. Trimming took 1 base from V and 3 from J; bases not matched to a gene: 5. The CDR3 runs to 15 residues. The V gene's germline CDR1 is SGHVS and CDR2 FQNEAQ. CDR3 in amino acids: CASSLGAGAVYEQYF. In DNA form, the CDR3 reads TGTGCCAGCAGCTTAGGAGCGGGAGCCGTCTACGAGCAGTACTTC. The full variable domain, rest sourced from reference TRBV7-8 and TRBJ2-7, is GAGVSQSPRYKVAKRGQDVALRCDPISGHVSLFWYQQALGQGPEFLTYFQNEAQLDKSGLPSDRFFAERPEGSVSTLKIQRTQQEDSAVYLCASSLGAGAVYEQYFGPGTRLTVT.

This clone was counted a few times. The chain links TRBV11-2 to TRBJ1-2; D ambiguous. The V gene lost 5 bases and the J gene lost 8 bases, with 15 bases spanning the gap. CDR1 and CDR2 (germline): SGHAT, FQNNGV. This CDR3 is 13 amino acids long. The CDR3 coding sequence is TGTGCCAGCAGCCAAGGAGAGGATGGGGGCTACACCTTC. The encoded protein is CASSQGEDGGYTF. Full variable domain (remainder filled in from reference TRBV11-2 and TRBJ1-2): EAGVAQSPRYKIIEKRQSVAFWCNPISGHATLYWYQQILGQGPKLLIQFQNNGVVDDSQLPKDRFSAERLKGVDSTLKIQPAKLEDSAVYLCASSQGEDGGYTFGSGTRLTVV.

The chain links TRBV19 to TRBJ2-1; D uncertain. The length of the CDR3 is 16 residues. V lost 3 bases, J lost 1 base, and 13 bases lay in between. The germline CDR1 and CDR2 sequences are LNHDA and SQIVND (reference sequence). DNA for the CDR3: TGTGCCAGTAGTATTATCACAGTAGAATCCTACAATGAGCAGTTCTTC. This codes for CASSIITVESYNEQFF.

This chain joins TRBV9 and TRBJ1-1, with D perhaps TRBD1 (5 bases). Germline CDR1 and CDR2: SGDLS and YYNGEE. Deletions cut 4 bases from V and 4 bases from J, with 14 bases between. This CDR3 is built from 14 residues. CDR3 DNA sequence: TGTGCCAGCAGCCCAGTGGGGGGGAGCACTGAAGCTTTCTTT. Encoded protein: CASSPVGGSTEAFF.

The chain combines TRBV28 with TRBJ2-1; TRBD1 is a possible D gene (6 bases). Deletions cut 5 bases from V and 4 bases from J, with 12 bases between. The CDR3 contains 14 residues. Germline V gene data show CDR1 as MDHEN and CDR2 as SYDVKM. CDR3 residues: CASSPSDRYNEQFF. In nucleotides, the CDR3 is TGTGCCAGCAGTCCATCCGACAGGTACAATGAGCAGTTCTTC.

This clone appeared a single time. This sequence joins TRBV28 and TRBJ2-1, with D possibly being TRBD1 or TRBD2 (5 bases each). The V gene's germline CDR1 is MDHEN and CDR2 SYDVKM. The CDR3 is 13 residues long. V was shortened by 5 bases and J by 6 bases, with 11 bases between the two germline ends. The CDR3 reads CASSGDRLNEQFF. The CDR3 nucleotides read TGTGCCAGCAGTGGGGACCGACTCAATGAGCAGTTCTTC.

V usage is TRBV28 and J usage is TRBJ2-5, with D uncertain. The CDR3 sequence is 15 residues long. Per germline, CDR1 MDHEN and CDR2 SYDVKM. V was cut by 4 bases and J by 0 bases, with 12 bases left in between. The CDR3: CASSSVDRDQETQYF. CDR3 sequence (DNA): TGTGCCAGCAGTTCCGTCGACCGAGACCAAGAGACCCAGTACTTC.

CDR3 DNA sequence: TGTGCCAGCAGCTTCCCTTATAGCTCCTACGAGCAGTACTTC. Translating it yields CASSFPYSSYEQYF. This chain connects TRBV7-8 to TRBJ2-7; D ambiguous. Trimming stripped 3 bases from V and 0 bases from J, with 9 bases between. In germline, CDR1 is SGHVS, CDR2 FQNEAQ. The CDR3 is 14 residues long.

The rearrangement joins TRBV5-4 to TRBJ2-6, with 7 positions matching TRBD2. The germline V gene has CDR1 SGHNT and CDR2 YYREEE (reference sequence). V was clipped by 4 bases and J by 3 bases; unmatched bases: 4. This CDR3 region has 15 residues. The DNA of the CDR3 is TGTGCCAGCAGCCCCGGGGGGATTGGGGCCAACGTCCTGACTTTC. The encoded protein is CASSPGGIGANVLTF.

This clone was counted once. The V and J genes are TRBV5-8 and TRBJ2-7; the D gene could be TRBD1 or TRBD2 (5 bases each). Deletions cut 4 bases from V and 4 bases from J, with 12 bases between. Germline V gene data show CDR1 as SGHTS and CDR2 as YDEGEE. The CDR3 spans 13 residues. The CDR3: CASSGGVGYEQYF. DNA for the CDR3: TGTGCCAGCAGCGGGGGAGTCGGATACGAGCAGTACTTC.

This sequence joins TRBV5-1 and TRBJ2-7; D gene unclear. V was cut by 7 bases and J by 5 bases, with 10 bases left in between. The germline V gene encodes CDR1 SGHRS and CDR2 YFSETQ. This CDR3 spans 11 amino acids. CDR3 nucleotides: TGCGCCAGCGGCACAAACGACGAGCAGTACTTC. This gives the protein CASGTNDEQYF.